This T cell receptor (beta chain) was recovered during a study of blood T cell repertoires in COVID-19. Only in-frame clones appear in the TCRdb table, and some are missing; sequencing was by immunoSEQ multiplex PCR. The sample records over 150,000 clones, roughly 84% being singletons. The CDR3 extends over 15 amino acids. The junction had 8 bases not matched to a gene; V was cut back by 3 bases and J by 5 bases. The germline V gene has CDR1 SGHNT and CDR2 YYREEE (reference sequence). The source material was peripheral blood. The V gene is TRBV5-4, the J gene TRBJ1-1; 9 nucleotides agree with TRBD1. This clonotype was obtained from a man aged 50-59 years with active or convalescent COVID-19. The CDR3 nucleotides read TGTGCCAGCAGCTCCCCGACAGGGGGAGGGACTGAAGCTTTCTTT. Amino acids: CASSSPTGGGTEAFF.